A single sample gave rise to the 6 T cell receptor beta chains below, sequenced in a study of shared clonotypes between healthy human individuals. Clones were read by immunoSEQ multiplex PCR, and TCRdb kept only the in-frame ones, dropping some. The table lists 550,000 to 600,000 clones, roughly four fifths of them singletons. Source material: PBMCs. These receptors were obtained from a woman between 35 and 50 years old in good health. Some clones in this sample may be carry-over from other donors' samples.

The chain carries TRBV7-2 and TRBJ1-5; D gene ambiguous. This CDR3 has 14 amino acids. V was pared by 7 bases and J by 2 bases, with 12 bases between. The V gene's germline CDR1 is SGHTA and CDR2 FQGNSA. The chain's CDR3 is CASTASRGNQPQHF. The DNA of the CDR3 is TGTGCCAGCACCGCTTCGAGGGGCAATCAGCCCCAGCATTTT.

By sample share, this clone is medium-sized. This sample also contains other DNA sequences that code for the same CDR3. CDR3 nucleotide sequence: TGTGCCTGGAGTTCTCCCGCGGACTACACCTTC. Protein sequence: CAWSSPADYTF. V usage is TRBV30 and J usage is TRBJ1-2; no clear D. V was pared by 2 bases and J by 10 bases, with 11 bases between. This CDR3 spans 11 amino acids. CDR1 GTSNPN and CDR2 SVGIG come from the germline V gene (reference sequence). Based on the CDR3 plus reference TRBV30 and TRBJ1-2, the full variable domain is SQTIHQWPATLVQPVGSPLSLECTVEGTSNPNLYWYRQAAGRGLQLLFYSVGIGQISSEVPQNLSASRPQDRQFILSSKKLLLSDSGFYLCAWSSPADYTFGSGTRLTVV.

In its sample, this clone was seen a few times. The identical CDR3 is also encoded by other nucleotide sequences in the sample. CDR3 sequence (DNA): TGCGCCAGCAGCTTGGGGGGAACAGCCAAAAACATTCAGTACTTC. Translated, it gives CASSLGGTAKNIQYF. V is TRBV5-1 and J is TRBJ2-4; D call uncertain. The germline V gene encodes CDR1 SGHRS and CDR2 YFSETQ. The CDR3 is 15 residues long. The V end was cut by 0 bases, the J end by 0 bases, with 7 bases between.

The CDR3 DNA is TGTGCCAGCAGCTCCAACTCCGGGACTCCACGAACCTTGGCCATTTACGAGCAGTACTTC. As protein: CASSSNSGTPRTLAIYEQYF. The gene calls are TRBV5-4 and TRBJ2-7, with D perhaps TRBD2 (6 bases). Trimming cost V 3 bases and J 4 bases, with 32 bases left between them. Germline-derived CDR1 and CDR2 are SGHNT and YYREEE (reference sequence). CDR3 length: 20 amino acids.

The V gene is TRBV29-1, the J gene TRBJ2-3; D call uncertain. The germline V gene encodes CDR1 SQVTM and CDR2 ANQGSEA. V gave up 7 bases and J gave up 2 bases, with 7 bases separating them. CDR3 length equals 11 residues. The CDR3 sequence is CSGLVTDTQYF. As DNA, the CDR3 is TGCAGCGGGCTGGTCACAGATACGCAGTATTTT.

With respect to this clone: This probably arose from a read error, given a far larger clone one base away. No conserved phenylalanine or tryptophan is present at the end of the CDR3, so a read error is the likely explanation. V is TRBV5-1 and J is TRBJ1-1; 9 positions agree with TRBD1. V was pared by 4 bases and J by 8 bases, with 9 bases of the junction left unmatched. Looked up from germline, CDR1 is SGHRS and CDR2 is YFSETQ. This CDR3 is built from 14 residues. The CDR3 is CASSDTGGAGEAFS. The CDR3 region has the DNA TGCGCCAGCAGCGACACAGGGGGCGCCGGGGAAGCTTTCTCT.